In its sample, the clone carrying this T cell receptor (beta chain) was seen a few times. Its antigen is as yet unknown. Per germline, CDR1 MNHNS and CDR2 SASEGT. The CDR3 is made up of 15 amino acids. The V and J ends lost 7 bases and 3 bases respectively, with 16 bases between them. As to treatment: roughly 10-day PBMC culture with coronavirus spike peptide pools or control peptides (ViraFEST assay). This entry comes from a study of vaccination and CD4 T cells after COVID-19. The study sequenced cultured CD4+ T cell DNA using the Oncomine TCR Beta short-read assay. TCRdb re-called the PCR reads with MiXCR, one entry per CDR3 protein. The profile shows over 20,000 distinct CDR3 sequences, under 55% of them singletons.

The receptor comes from a human donor who had recovered from COVID-19. V and J are TRBV6-1 and TRBJ1-5, with a possible D match to TRBD1 (5 bases). Sample: CD4+ T cells from blood, cultured in vitro. The CDR3 DNA reads as TGTGCCAGCAATCAGGGAACGAGGGACAATCAGCCCCAGCATTTT. Its translation is CASNQGTRDNQPQHF.